This T cell receptor beta chain stems from a study of T cells in Graves' hyperthyroidism and ophthalmopathy. Study outcomes and limitations: Most clonotypes expanded in the thyroid (above 0.001) were also present in blood.

The CDR3 has 13 amino acids. V was shortened by 0 bases and J by 11 bases, with 14 bases between the two germline ends. Germline CDR1 and CDR2: SGHRS and YFSETQ. Amplification of TCR beta CDR3 regions used RNA as the template. First-round RT-PCR with HTBI primers amplified the TCR CDR3 region. Via MiXCR, TCRdb re-called the multiplex PCR reads, giving one row per CDR3 protein. Of approximately 570,000 distinct CDR3 sequences in the sample, less than 20% were seen once. This clonotype was found many times. Its specificity is unknown. The material sequenced was blood. This clonotype was sampled from a man in his forties with Graves' ophthalmopathy. The chain carries TRBV5-1 and TRBJ1-1; D is uncertain. CDR3 DNA sequence: TGCGCCAGCAGCTTGGCCGGTCCTACTCGGGCTTTCTTT. Its protein product is CASSLAGPTRAFF.